The clone carrying this T cell receptor beta chain occurred many times. The data were obtained in a study of T cells of healthy individuals. TCRdb re-called the 5' RACE reads with MiXCR, one entry per CDR3 protein. Of 50,000 to 55,000 distinct CDR3 sequences in the sample, under 15% were seen once. The CDR3 runs to 15 residues. V was shortened by 5 bases and J by 0 bases, with 10 bases between the two germline ends. CDR1 SEHNR and CDR2 FQNEAQ come from the germline V gene (reference sequence). The gene calls are TRBV7-9 and TRBJ2-2, with D tentatively TRBD2 (6 bases). The receptor was derived from a human donor in good health. The CDR3 loop is CASSPGTPNTGELFF. The CDR3 region has the DNA TGTGCCAGCAGCCCCGGGACTCCGAACACCGGGGAGCTGTTTTTT. Filled out from reference TRBV7-9 and TRBJ2-2, the complete variable domain reads DTGVSQNPRHKITKRGQNVTFRCDPISEHNRLYWYRQTLGQGPEFLTYFQNEAQLEKSRLLSDRFSAERPKGSFSTLEIQRTEQGDSAMYLCASSPGTPNTGELFFGEGSRLTVL.